Listed here are 11 T cell receptor beta chains from one sample, sequenced in a study of identical twins. TCRdb analysed the 5' RACE reads with MiXCR anew, one entry per CDR3 protein. The sample lists under 500,000 distinct CDR3 sequences; around 15% were seen once. The data also belong to a second study, concerning yellow fever vaccine responses in identical twins.

The material sequenced was CD4+ T cells sorted from blood. The receptors shown here come from a woman aged 18 to 35 in good health.

The chain employs TRBV5-6 and TRBJ1-4; a weak D match, TRBD1 (6 bases). Germline loops: CDR1 SGHDT, CDR2 YYEEEE. V lost 0 bases to trimming and J lost 10 bases, with 16 bases between them. CDR3 length: 15 amino acids. CDR3 nucleotide sequence: TGTGCCAGCAGCTTGGACGGGGGCCGGGGGGGAAAACTGTTTTTT. Its protein is CASSLDGGRGGKLFF.

This clonotype was observed a handful of times. This chain joins TRBV28 and TRBJ2-7, with 12 bases identical to TRBD1. Germline V gene lookup returns CDR1 MDHEN and CDR2 SYDVKM. V was clipped by 6 bases and J by 7 bases; unmatched bases: 7. The CDR3 extends over 14 amino acids. CDR3 sequence reads: CASSPGQGAEEQYF. The CDR3 DNA is TGTGCCAGCAGCCCGGGACAGGGGGCGGAGGAGCAGTACTTC.

J is TRBJ2-1 and V is TRBV7-9; 7 positions match TRBD2. The CDR3 loop spans 15 amino acids. The germline CDR1 and CDR2 sequences are SEHNR and FQNEAQ (reference sequence). The V gene end was trimmed by 2 bases and the J gene end by 2 bases; junction bases not matched to a gene: 3. The CDR3 coding sequence is TGTGCCAGCAGCTTATGGGAGGGCCCCTACAATGAGCAGTTCTTC. This encodes CASSLWEGPYNEQFF. Using reference TRBV7-9 and TRBJ2-1 for the parts outside the CDR3, the full variable domain is DTGVSQNPRHKITKRGQNVTFRCDPISEHNRLYWYRQTLGQGPEFLTYFQNEAQLEKSRLLSDRFSAERPKGSFSTLEIQRTEQGDSAMYLCASSLWEGPYNEQFFGPGTRLTVL.

This clonotype has only a few counts. The J gene is TRBJ2-7, the V gene TRBV6-5, with 11 bases identical to TRBD2. This CDR3 comprises 16 residues. The junction had 6 bases not matched to a gene; V was cut back by 2 bases and J by 3 bases. Germline V gene sequence: CDR1 MNHEY, CDR2 SVGAGI. The CDR3 bases are TGTGCCAGCAGTTACCCCGTCCTAGCGGGAGGCTACGAGCAGTACTTC. Protein sequence: CASSYPVLAGGYEQYF.

V is TRBV10-3 and J is TRBJ2-7; tentative D call: TRBD2 (5 bases). The CDR3 totals 13 residues. CDR1 and CDR2 (germline): ENHRY, SYGVKD. The germline V and J ends were trimmed by 6 bases and 7 bases, with 16 bases remaining between them. In DNA form, the CDR3 reads TGTGCCATCAGGGGAGACCCAACTCAGGAGCAGTACTTC. Protein: CAIRGDPTQEQYF.

This clonotype has a single count. The chain joins TRBV2 to TRBJ2-1, with D uncertain. CDR3 length equals 15 residues. Germline values: CDR1 SNHLY, CDR2 FYNNEI. V was cut by 4 bases and J by 4 bases, with 14 bases left in between. CDR3 protein: CASSGHLSSYNEQFF. The CDR3 DNA reads TGTGCCAGCAGTGGGCATCTGAGCTCTTACAATGAGCAGTTCTTC.

V is TRBV2 and J is TRBJ2-3, with 11 bases fitting TRBD2. The germline V gene encodes CDR1 SNHLY and CDR2 FYNNEI. Unmatched junction bases numbered 14, after V lost 5 bases and J lost 4 bases. The CDR3 sequence is 18 residues long. The CDR3 sequence: CASSTRPLTSGVADTQYF. DNA of the CDR3: TGTGCCAGCAGTACCAGACCCCTGACTAGCGGGGTAGCAGATACGCAGTATTTT. The full variable domain, in which reference TRBV2 and TRBJ2-3 provide the parts outside the CDR3, is EPEVTQTPSHQVTQMGQEVILRCVPISNHLYFYWYRQILGQKVEFLVSFYNNEISEKSEIFDDQFSVERPDGSNFTLKIRSTKLEDSAMYFCASSTRPLTSGVADTQYFGPGTRLTVL.

This chain joins TRBV12-3 or TRBV12-4 and TRBJ2-3, with 8 bases fitting TRBD2. The CDR3 spans 15 residues. V was clipped by 6 bases and J by 4 bases; unmatched bases: 9. The CDR3 coding sequence is TGTGCCAGCAGCGAACTAGCGGTGGTATCAGATACGCAGTATTTT. Protein product: CASSELAVVSDTQYF.

V and J are TRBV7-2 and TRBJ2-1; D gene unclear. Germline CDR1 reads SGHTA; CDR2 reads FQGNSA. The CDR3 extends over 14 amino acids. V lost 3 bases, J lost 7 bases, and 13 bases lay in between. The CDR3 here is CASSFSRLWNEQFF. The DNA for the CDR3 is TGTGCCAGCAGCTTTAGCCGACTCTGGAATGAGCAGTTCTTC.

This clonotype was seen only a few times. The chain's CDR3 is CASSLQGAKDTQYF. In DNA form, the CDR3 reads TGTGCCAGCAGTTTACAGGGGGCTAAAGATACGCAGTATTTT. The gene calls are TRBV28 and TRBJ2-3; 8 nucleotides align to TRBD1. The J segment lost 5 bases and the V segment lost 2 bases, leaving 3 bases of the junction unmatched. The germline gives CDR1 MDHEN, CDR2 SYDVKM. The CDR3 is made up of 14 amino acids.

This clonotype was found a few times. The gene calls are TRBV29-1 and TRBJ2-7; either TRBD1 or TRBD2 may fit D (5 bases each). This CDR3 has 14 residues. Germline assignment: CDR1 SQVTM and CDR2 ANQGSEA. V shed 4 bases and J shed 2 bases, with 15 bases lying between them. The CDR3 sequence: CSVAPAGAAYEQYF. CDR3 sequence (DNA): TGCAGCGTTGCCCCCGCCGGGGCAGCCTACGAGCAGTACTTC.